The sequence of this T cell receptor beta chain was determined in a study of T cell changes during pregnancy in multiple sclerosis. This clone was seen more than once but under ten times. With 5 bases clipped from V and 7 bases from J, the junction kept 8 bases outside the gene matches. Germline V CDR1 and CDR2: LNHDA, SQIVND (reference sequence). This CDR3 has 15 residues. Profiled with immunoSEQ multiplex PCR; TCRdb holds only in-frame clones, not every one. The data contain some 49,000 clones, approximately 95% of them seen just once; the ten biggest clones take up over 4.5%. The material sequenced was CD8+ T cells from peripheral blood mononuclear cells, taken in the first trimester of pregnancy. V usage is TRBV19 and J usage is TRBJ1-2; TRBD1 agrees at 12 bases. The sequence came from a female donor with multiple sclerosis, enrolled in a pregnancy study. In DNA form, the CDR3 reads TGTGCCAGTAGTTGGGGGACAGGGGGCGCCGGTGGCTACACCTTC. This gives the protein CASSWGTGGAGGYTF.